The text below deals with one T cell receptor beta chain. There are a few counts of this clonotype. There is no known antigen for this receptor. Base quality data are lacking; no much larger clone is found one base away. These data are taken from a study of human T cells and chemical hapten exposure (dated by TCRdb to 2020 to 2022). Broadly, across the study: For sensitization, 2% DPC in acetone was applied to a roughly 2 cm by roughly 2 cm area of upper inner arm skin. For TCR sequencing, blood came from about 28 alopecia patients at anywhere from one to four time points (pre-sensitization, 2, 6 and 24 weeks). Blood samples were taken from patients before sensitization (week 0) and then at 2, 6 and about 24 weeks after DPC sensitization. Throughout the approximately 25-week study period, patients were also given weekly therapeutic DPC doses on the scalp. Most of the patients in the cohort were female, and the cohort covered alopecia areata with under or over 50% scalp involvement, alopecia totalis and alopecia universalis. Patch tests used Finn chambers with 0.01% DPC on the upper back, scored after 6 days by International Contact Dermatitis Research Group standards. In alopecia patients, the study followed how the peripheral blood TCR repertoire changed in vivo over primary and secondary sensitization to diphenylcyclopropenone (DPC), a hapten. Both TCR alpha and TCR beta chains were sequenced from each blood RNA sample. Libraries were combined into a pool for sequencing, and differences in TCR yield between samples came mainly from small differences in library volumes within the pool.

The receptor library was made with RACE. Sequencing used a NextSeq 500. Library preparation attached unique molecular identifiers to individual cDNA molecules for quantitative, reproducible TCR counting. The source study handled its data this way. Samples had a median of about 96,000 TCRs, with a range from roughly 20,000 to 690,600. The Decombinator software suite was used to annotate V, J and CDR3 in the TCR reads. Every sample was subsampled to the same number of TCRs (28,000) for the PS versus PT1 abundance plots. Expanded TCRs were defined as absent before sensitization and observed at least eight times at the 2-week time point. TCRdb redid the processing of the public reads, applying fastp at Q25 and MiXCR, and retained in-frame beta chains. Records with the same CDR3 protein are collapsed into one entry carrying the most frequent genes and DNA. None of the V and J calls come from the authors' own analysis; TCRdb made them. The sample yields just under 35,000 distinct CDR3 sequences; 10% were counted once. The top ten hold roughly a quarter of the sample.

The V end loses 3 bases and the J end loses 6 bases, and a stretch of 14 bases separates them. The cysteine opens and the phenylalanine closes a CDR3 of 15 amino acids. The kept DNA is CDR3 alone, 45 bases in frame from the first base. The germline V gene provides CDR1 MNHNS and CDR2 SASEGT. On the study overall, not on this receptor specifically: Significantly more large CDR3 similarity clusters were formed by expanded TCRs than by pre-sensitization or healthy control sets, consistent with antigen-driven responses. A positive correlation was found between the number of PT1 expanded TCRs and patch test score, with significance reached at thresholds 8, 16 and 32 but not 4. Alopecia, a presumed autoimmune disease, was present in all patients, so the immune response of the patients might differ from that of healthy individuals. DPC sensitization did not change how many TCRs were above 1 in 1000 frequency, and no evidence was found of alterations in global repertoire structure. Repeated subsampling changed both the strength of the expansion versus patch-test correlation and the threshold at which the correlation became significant.

The sample's time point label, decoded: pre-sensitization, week 0. The label giving this sample's treatment or condition can be read as: therapeutic diphenylcyclopropenone sensitization with weekly scalp DPC. Total RNA was extracted from unfractionated whole blood collected in Tempus Blood RNA tubes. Blood at each patch-test visit was drawn before the patch test was applied. Eligible patients were aged 18 to 70, diagnosed with alopecia, deemed suitable for DPC therapy, and excluded if pregnant. This specimen was whole blood, taken in connection with sensitization to the hapten diphenylcyclopropenone (DPC). The TCR comes from a man aged 45 to 65 with alopecia areata. Some clones in this sample may be carry-over from other donors' samples. The rearranged segments are TRBV6-1 and TRBJ2-2; TRBD2 might be the D gene, on 5 matching bases. The bases are TGTGCCAGCAGTGAGGGGAGTCTAGCTTCCGGGGAGCTGTTTTTT. It is translated as CASSEGSLASGELFF.